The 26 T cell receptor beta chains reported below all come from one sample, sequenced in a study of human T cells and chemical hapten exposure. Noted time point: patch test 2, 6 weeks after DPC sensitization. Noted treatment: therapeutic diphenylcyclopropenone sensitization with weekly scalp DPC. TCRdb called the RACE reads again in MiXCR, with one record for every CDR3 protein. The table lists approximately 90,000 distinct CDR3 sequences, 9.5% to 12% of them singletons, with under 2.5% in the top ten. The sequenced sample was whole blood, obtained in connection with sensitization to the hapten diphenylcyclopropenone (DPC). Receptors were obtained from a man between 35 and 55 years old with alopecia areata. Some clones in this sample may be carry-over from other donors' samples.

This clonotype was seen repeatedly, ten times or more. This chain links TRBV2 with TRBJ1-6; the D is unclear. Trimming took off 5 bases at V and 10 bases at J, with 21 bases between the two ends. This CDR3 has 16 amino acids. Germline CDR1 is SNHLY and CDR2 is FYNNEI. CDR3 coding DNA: TGTGCCAGCAGTCTCGAGTCCCGACCAGCGGTGTCACCCCTCCACTTT. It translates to CASSLESRPAVSPLHF.

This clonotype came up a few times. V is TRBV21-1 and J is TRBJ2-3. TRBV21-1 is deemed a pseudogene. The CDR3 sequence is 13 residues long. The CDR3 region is CASSNGPTDTQYF. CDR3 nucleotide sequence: TGTGCCAGCAGCAACGGACCCACAGATACGCAGTATTTT.

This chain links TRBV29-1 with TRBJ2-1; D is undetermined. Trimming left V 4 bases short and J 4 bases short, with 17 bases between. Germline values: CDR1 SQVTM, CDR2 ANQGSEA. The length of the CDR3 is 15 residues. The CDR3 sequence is CSVVGDTSPYNEQFF. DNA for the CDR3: TGCAGCGTTGTTGGAGACACCTCCCCTTACAATGAGCAGTTCTTC.

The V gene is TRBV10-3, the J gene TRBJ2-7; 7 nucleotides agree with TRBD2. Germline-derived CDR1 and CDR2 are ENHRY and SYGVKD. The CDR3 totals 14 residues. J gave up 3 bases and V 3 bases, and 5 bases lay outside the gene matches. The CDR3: CAISDSQRGYEQYF. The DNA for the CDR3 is TGTGCCATCAGTGATTCCCAGCGGGGCTACGAGCAGTACTTC.

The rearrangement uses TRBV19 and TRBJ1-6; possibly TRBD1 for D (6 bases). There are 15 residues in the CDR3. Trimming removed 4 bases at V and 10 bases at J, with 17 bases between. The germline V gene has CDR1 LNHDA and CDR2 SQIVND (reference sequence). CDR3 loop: CASSTSGGEGSPLHF. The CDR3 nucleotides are TGTGCCAGTAGTACGTCCGGGGGCGAAGGGTCACCCCTCCACTTT.

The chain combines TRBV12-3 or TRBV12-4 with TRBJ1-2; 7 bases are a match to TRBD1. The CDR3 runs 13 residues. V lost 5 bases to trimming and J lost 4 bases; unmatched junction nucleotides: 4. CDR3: CASSPGQSYGYTF. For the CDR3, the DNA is TGTGCCAGCAGTCCGGGACAGAGCTATGGCTACACCTTC.

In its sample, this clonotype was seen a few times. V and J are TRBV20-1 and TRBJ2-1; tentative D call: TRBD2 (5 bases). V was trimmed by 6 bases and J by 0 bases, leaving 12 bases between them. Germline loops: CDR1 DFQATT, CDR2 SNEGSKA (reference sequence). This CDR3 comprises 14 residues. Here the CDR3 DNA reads TGCAGTGCAGAGGGCAAAAGCTCCTACAATGAGCAGTTCTTC. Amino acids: CSAEGKSSYNEQFF.

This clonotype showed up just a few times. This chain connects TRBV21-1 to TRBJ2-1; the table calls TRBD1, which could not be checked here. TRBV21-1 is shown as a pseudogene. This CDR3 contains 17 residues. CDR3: CASPASPGRMSYNEQFF. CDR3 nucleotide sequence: TGTGCCAGCCCAGCGTCGCCGGGCCGGATGTCCTACAATGAGCAGTTCTTC.

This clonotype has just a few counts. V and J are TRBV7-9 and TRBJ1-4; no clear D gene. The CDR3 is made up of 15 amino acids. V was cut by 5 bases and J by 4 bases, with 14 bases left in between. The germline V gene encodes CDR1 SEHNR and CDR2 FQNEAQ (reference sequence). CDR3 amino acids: CASSPILALNEKLFF. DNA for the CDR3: TGTGCCAGCAGCCCCATCCTAGCCCTTAATGAAAAACTGTTTTTT.

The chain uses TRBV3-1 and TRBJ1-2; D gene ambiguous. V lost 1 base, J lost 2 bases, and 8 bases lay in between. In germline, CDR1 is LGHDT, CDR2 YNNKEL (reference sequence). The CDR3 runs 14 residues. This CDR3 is CASSQGSWNYGYTF. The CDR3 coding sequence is TGTGCCAGCAGCCAAGGGTCCTGGAACTATGGCTACACCTTC. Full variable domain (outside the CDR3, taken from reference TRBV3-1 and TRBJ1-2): DTAVSQTPKYLVTQMGNDKSIKCEQNLGHDTMYWYKQDSKKFLKIMFSYNNKELIINETVPNRFSPKSPDKAHLNLHINSLELGDSAVYFCASSQGSWNYGYTFGSGTRLTVV.

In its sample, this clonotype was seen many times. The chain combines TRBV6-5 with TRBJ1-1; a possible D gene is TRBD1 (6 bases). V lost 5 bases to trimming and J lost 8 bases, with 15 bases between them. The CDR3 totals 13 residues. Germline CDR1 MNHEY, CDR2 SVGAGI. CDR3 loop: CASSIVGTGEAFF. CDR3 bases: TGTGCCAGCAGTATCGTGGGCACAGGGGAAGCTTTCTTT.

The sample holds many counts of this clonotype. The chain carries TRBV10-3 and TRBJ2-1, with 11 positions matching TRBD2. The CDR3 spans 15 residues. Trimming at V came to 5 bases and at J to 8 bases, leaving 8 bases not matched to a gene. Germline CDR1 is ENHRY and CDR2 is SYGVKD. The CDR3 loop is CAISKTSGSQDEQFF. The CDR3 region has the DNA TGTGCCATCAGTAAAACTAGCGGGAGTCAGGATGAGCAGTTCTTC.

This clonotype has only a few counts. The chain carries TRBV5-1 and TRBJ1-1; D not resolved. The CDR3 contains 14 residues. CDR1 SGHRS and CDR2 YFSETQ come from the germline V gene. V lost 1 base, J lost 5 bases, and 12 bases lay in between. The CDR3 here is CASSLYSQDTEAFF. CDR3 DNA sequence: TGCGCCAGCAGCTTGTACTCTCAGGATACTGAAGCTTTCTTT.

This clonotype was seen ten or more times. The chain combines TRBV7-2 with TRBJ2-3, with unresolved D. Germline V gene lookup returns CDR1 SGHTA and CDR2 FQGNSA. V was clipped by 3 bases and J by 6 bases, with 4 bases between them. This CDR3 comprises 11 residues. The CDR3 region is CASSFYDTQYF. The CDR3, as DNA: TGTGCCAGCAGCTTCTATGATACGCAGTATTTT.

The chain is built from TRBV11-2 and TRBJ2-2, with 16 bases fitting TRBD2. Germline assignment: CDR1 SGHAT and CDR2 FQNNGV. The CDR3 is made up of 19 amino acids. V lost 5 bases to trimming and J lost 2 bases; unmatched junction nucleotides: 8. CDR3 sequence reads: CASSGPGLAGGPNTGELFF. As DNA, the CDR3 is TGTGCCAGCAGCGGTCCGGGACTAGCGGGAGGGCCAAACACCGGGGAGCTGTTTTTT.

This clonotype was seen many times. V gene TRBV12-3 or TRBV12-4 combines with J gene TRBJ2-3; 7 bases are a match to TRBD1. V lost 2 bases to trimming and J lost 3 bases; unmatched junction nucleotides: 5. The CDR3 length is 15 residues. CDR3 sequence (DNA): TGTGCCAGCAGTTTATCGGCAGGGGGAACAGATACGCAGTATTTT. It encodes CASSLSAGGTDTQYF.

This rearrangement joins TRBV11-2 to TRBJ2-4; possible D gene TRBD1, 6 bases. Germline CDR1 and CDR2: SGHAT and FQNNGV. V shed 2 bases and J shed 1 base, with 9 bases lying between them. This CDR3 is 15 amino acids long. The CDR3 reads CASSLIRGAKNIQYF. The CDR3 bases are TGTGCCAGCAGCTTAATCAGGGGTGCCAAAAACATTCAGTACTTC.

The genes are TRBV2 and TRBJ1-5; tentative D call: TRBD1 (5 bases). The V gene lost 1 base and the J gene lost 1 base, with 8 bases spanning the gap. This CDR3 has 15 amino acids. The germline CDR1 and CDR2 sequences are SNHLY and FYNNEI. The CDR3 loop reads CASSEEGLSNQPQHF. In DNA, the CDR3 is TGTGCCAGCAGTGAAGAGGGGCTGAGCAATCAGCCCCAGCATTTT.

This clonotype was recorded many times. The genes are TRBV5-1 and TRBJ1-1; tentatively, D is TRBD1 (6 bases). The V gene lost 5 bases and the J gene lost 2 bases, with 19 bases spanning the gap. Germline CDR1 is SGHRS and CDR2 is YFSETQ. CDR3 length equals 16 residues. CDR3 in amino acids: CASSTINQGTNTEAFF. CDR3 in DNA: TGCGCCAGCAGTACAATTAACCAGGGGACCAACACTGAAGCTTTCTTT.

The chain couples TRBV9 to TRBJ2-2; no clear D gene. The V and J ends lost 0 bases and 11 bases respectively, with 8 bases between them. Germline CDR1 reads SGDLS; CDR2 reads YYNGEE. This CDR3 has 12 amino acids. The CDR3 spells CASSVGVGELFF. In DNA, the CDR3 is TGTGCCAGCAGCGTAGGAGTCGGAGAGCTGTTTTTT.

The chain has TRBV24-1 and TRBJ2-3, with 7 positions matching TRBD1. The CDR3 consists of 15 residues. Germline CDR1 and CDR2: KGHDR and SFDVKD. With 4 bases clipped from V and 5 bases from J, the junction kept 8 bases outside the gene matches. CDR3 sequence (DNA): TGTGCCACCAGTGACCCGGACAGGCGGAGAGATACGCAGTATTTT. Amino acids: CATSDPDRRRDTQYF.

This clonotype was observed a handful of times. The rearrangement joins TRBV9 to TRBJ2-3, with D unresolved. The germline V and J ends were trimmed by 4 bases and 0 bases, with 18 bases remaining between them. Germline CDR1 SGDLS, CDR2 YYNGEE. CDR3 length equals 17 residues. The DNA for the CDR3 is TGTGCCAGCAGCCCTGGCGTCACTCGACAAAGCACAGATACGCAGTATTTT. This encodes CASSPGVTRQSTDTQYF.

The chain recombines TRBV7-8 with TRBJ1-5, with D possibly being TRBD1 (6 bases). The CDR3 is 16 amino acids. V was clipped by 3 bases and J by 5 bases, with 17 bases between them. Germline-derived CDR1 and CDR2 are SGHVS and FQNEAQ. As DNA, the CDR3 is TGTGCCAGCAGCTTGCAAATGACAGGATTGGATCAGCCCCAGCATTTT. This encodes CASSLQMTGLDQPQHF.

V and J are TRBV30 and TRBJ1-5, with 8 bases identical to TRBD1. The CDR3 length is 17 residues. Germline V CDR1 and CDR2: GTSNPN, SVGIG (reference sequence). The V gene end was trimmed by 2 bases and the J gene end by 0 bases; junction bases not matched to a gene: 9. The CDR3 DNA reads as TGTGCCTGGAGTCCCCTCCGGGGACAGGTTAGCAATCAGCCCCAGCATTTT. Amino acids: CAWSPLRGQVSNQPQHF.

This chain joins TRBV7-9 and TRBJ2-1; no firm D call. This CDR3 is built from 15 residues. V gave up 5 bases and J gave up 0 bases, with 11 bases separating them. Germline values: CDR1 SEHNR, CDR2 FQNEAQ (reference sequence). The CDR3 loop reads CASSPNYNSYNEQFF. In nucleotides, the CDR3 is TGTGCCAGCAGCCCAAATTACAACTCCTACAATGAGCAGTTCTTC. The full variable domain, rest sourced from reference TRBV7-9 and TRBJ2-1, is DTGVSQNPRHKITKRGQNVTFRCDPISEHNRLYWYRQTLGQGPEFLTYFQNEAQLEKSRLLSDRFSAERPKGSFSTLEIQRTEQGDSAMYLCASSPNYNSYNEQFFGPGTRLTVL.

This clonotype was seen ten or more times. CDR3 residues: CSARGPRLNEQYV. The CDR3 DNA sequence: TGCAGTGCTAGAGGCCCTAGATTAAACGAGCAGTACGTC. The chain couples TRBV20-1 to TRBJ2-7, with D hard to call. This CDR3 is built from 13 residues. Trimming took off 1 base at V and 5 bases at J, with 12 bases between the two ends. Germline loops: CDR1 DFQATT, CDR2 SNEGSKA (reference sequence).